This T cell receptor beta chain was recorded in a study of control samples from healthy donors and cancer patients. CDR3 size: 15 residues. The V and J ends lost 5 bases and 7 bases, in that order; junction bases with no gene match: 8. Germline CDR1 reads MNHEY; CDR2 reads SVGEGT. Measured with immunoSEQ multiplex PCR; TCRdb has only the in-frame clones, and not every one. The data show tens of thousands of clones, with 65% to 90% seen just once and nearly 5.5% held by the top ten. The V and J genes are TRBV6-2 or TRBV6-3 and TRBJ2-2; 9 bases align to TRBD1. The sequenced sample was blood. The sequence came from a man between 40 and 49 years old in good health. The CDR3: CASSTGGVYGGELFF. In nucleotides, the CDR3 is TGTGCCAGCAGTACAGGGGGCGTTTATGGCGGGGAGCTGTTTTTT.